This T cell receptor (beta chain) derives from a study of OX40 agonist ivuxolimab in advanced cancers. Trimming left V 1 base short and J 2 bases short, with 11 bases between. Germline CDR1 is LNHDA and CDR2 is SQIVND (reference sequence). The CDR3 consists of 15 residues. Here immunoSEQ multiplex PCR was the method, and the copy in TCRdb shows in-frame clones only, minus some. The table lists about 62,000 clones, roughly 88% of them singletons. This clone has a handful of counts. The chain links TRBV19 to TRBJ1-2; D unclear. This receptor was obtained from an adult with an advanced solid tumor such as melanoma, head and neck, liver or kidney cancer. The sample was CD4+ or CD8+ T cells sorted from blood, taken in a trial of the OX40 agonist ivuxolimab. The CDR3 bases are TGTGCCAGTAGTATAGGGCAGGCGAGGAACTATGGCTACACCTTC. Its protein product is CASSIGQARNYGYTF.